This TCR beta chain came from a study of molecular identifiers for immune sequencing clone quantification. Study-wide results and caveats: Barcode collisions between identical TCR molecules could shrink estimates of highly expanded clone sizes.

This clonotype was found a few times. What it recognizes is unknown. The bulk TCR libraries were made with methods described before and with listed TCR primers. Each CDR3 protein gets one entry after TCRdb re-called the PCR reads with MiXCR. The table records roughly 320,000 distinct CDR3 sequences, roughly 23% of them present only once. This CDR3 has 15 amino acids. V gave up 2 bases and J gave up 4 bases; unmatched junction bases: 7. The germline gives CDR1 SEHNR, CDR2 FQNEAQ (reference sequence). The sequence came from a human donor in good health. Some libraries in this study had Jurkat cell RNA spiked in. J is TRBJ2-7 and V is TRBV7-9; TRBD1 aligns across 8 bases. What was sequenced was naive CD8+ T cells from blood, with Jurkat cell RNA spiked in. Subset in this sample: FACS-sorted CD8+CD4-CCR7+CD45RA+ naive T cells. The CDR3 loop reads CASSLPRQGKYEQYF. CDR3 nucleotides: TGTGCCAGCAGCTTACCCCGACAGGGGAAGTACGAGCAGTACTTC. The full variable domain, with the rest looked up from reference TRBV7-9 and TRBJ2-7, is DTGVSQNPRHKITKRGQNVTFRCDPISEHNRLYWYRQTLGQGPEFLTYFQNEAQLEKSRLLSDRFSAERPKGSFSTLEIQRTEQGDSAMYLCASSLPRQGKYEQYFGPGTRLTVT.